The TCR beta chain under discussion was sequenced for a study of blood T cell repertoires in COVID-19. Study as a whole: The cDNA or gDNA used as material had been derived from T cells, B-cell-depleted T cells, or PBMCs.

Germline values: CDR1 SGHTA, CDR2 FQGTGA. V lost 3 bases and J lost 6; bases outside the gene matches: 5. This CDR3 spans 14 amino acids. Methods used by the authors: Amplification of reference gene primers was used by the study to estimate nucleated cell counts. Generated by immunoSEQ multiplex PCR, the TCRdb table keeps only in-frame clones and is missing some. That table supplies the V and J calls and clone size; D and trimming were determined from the DNA. Here the sample spans around 200,000 clones, about 90% being singletons. This sequence originates from a man aged 18 to 29 with active or convalescent COVID-19. The material sequenced was peripheral blood. The chain combines TRBV7-3 with TRBJ2-1, with 7 bases matching TRBD1. CDR3 sequence: CASSLTGWGNEQFF. CDR3 nucleotides: TGTGCCAGCAGCTTGACAGGGTGGGGCAATGAGCAGTTCTTC.